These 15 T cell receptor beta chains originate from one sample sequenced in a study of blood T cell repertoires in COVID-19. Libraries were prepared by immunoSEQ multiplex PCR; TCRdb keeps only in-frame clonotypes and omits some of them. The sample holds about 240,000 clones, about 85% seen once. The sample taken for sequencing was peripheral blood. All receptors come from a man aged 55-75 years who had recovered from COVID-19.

In DNA, the CDR3 is TGTGCCAGCAGTGCTCAATCTGGAGGCACAGATACGCAGTATTTT. As protein: CASSAQSGGTDTQYF. This chain connects TRBV2 to TRBJ2-3; D not resolved. This CDR3 has 15 amino acids. Germline V lookup: CDR1 SNHLY, CDR2 FYNNEI. V lost 4 bases, J lost 1 base, and 12 bases lay in between.

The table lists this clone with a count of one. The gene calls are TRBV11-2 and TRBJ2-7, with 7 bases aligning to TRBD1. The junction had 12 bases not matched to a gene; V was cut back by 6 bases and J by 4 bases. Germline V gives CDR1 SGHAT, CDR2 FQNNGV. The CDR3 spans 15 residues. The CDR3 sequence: CASSRTGSPSYEQYV. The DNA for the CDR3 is TGTGCCAGCAGTCGGACAGGCTCTCCTTCATACGAGCAGTACGTC.

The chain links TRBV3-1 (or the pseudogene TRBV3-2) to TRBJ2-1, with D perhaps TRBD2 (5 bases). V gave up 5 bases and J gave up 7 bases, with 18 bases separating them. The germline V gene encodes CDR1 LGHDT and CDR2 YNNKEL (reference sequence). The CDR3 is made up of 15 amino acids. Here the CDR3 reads CASSVPERARNEQFF. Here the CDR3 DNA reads TGTGCCAGCAGCGTGCCAGAGAGGGCGAGGAATGAGCAGTTCTTC.

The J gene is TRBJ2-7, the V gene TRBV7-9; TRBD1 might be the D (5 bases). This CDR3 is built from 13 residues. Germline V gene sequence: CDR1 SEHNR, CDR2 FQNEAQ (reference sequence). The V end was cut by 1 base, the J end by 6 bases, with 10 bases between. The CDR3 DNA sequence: TGTGCCAGCAGCTTAGTAGCCCAGGGCGAGCAGTACGTC. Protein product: CASSLVAQGEQYV.

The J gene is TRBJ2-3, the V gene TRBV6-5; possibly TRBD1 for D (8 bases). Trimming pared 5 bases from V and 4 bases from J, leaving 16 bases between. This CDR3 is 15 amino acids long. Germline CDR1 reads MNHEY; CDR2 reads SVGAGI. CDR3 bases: TGTGCCAGCAGTCTTTACAGGGGGGGCGCAGATACGCAGTATTTT. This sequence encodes CASSLYRGGADTQYF.

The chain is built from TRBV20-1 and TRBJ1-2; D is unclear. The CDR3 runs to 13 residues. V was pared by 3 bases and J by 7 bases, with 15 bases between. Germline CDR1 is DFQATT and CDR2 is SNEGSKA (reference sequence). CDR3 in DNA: TGCAGTGCTAGTAGCCCGGGGATTGGTGGCTACACCTTC. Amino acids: CSASSPGIGGYTF.

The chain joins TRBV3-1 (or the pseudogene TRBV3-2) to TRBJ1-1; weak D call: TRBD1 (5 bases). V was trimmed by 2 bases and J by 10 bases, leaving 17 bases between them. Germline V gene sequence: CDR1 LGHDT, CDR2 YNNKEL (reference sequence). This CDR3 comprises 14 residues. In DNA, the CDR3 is TGTGCCAGCAGCCAAAAACCCAGGGATTTCGGAGCTTTCTTT. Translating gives CASSQKPRDFGAFF.

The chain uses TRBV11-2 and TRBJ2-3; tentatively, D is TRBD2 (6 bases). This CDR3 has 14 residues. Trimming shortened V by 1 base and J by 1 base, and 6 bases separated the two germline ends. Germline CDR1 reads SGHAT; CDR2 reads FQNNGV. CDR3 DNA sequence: TGTGCCAGCAGCTTAGCGGGAGGCACAGATACGCAGTATTTT. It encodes CASSLAGGTDTQYF.

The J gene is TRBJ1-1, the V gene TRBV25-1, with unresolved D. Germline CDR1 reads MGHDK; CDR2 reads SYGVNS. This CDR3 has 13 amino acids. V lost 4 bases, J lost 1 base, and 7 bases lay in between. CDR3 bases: TGTGCCAGCAGTGCCGGGAGGAACACTGAAGCTTTCTTT. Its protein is CASSAGRNTEAFF.

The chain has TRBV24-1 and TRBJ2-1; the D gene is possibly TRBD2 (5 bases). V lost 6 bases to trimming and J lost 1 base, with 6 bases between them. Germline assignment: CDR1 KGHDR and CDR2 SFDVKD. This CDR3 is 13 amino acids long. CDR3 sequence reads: CATSRDSYNEQFF. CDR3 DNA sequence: TGTGCCACCAGTCGGGATTCCTACAATGAGCAGTTCTTC.

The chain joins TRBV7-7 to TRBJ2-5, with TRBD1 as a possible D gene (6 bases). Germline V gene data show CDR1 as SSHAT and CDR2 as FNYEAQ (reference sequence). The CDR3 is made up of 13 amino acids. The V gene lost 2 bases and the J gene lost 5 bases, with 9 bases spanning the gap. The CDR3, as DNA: TGTGCCAGCAGCTTACAGGGGTCGGAGACCCAGTACTTC. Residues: CASSLQGSETQYF.

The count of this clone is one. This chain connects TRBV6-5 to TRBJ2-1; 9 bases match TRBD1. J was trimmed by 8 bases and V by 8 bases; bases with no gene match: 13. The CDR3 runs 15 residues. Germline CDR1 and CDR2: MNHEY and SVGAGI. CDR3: CASLAPGQGGHEQFF. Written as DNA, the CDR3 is TGTGCCAGCCTTGCCCCGGGACAGGGAGGCCATGAGCAGTTCTTC.

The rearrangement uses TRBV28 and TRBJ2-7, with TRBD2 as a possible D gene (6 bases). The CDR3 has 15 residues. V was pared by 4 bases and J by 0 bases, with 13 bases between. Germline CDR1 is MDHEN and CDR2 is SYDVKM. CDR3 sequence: CASSSPGTFSYEQYF. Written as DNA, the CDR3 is TGTGCCAGCAGTTCCCCCGGGACTTTCTCCTACGAGCAGTACTTC.

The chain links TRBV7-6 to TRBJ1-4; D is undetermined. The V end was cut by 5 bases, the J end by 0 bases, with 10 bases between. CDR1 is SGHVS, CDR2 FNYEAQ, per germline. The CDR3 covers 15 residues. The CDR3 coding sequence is TGTGCCAGCAGCCCCTCGCCAGCAACTAATGAAAAACTGTTTTTT. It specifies CASSPSPATNEKLFF.

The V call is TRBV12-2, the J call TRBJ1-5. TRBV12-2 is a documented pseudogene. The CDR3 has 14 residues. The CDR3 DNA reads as TGTGCAAGTCGCTTAGAGGAGGGGATTCAGCCCCAGCATTTT. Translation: CASRLEEGIQPQHF.